This T cell receptor (beta chain) emerged from a study of T cell changes during pregnancy in multiple sclerosis. Germline V lookup: CDR1 KGHSH, CDR2 LQKENI. The V end was cut by 0 bases, the J end by 8 bases, with 16 bases between. This CDR3 is built from 15 residues. The repertoire was sequenced with immunoSEQ multiplex PCR; TCRdb's copy has only in-frame clones and lacks some. The sample consists of approximately 40,000 clones, about 90% of them appearing once. The chain joins TRBV18 to TRBJ1-2; D perhaps matches TRBD1 (5 bases). The starting material was CD4+ T cells from peripheral blood mononuclear cells, obtained after pregnancy. The source of this sequence is a female donor in good health, enrolled as a control in a pregnancy study. The CDR3 region has the DNA TGTGCCAGCTCACCACCGAGGACGGACCCAGGGGGCTACACCTTC. This codes for CASSPPRTDPGGYTF. Full variable domain (remainder filled in from reference TRBV18 and TRBJ1-2): NAGVMQNPRHLVRRRGQEARLRCSPMKGHSHVYWYRQLPEEGLKFMVYLQKENIIDESGMPKERFSAEFPKEGPSILRIQQVVRGDSAAYFCASSPPRTDPGGYTFGSGTRLTVV.